Following are 19 T cell receptor beta chains from one sample sequenced in a study of T cells after yellow fever vaccination. TCRdb redid the calling of the 5' RACE reads with MiXCR, one entry per CDR3 protein. This table has about 210,000 distinct CDR3 sequences, 3% to 4% appearing once. This material consisted of CD4+ T cells sorted from PBMCs, taken 10 days after the yellow fever booster vaccination. Receptors originate from a man in his late teens or twenties who received the YFV17D yellow fever vaccine.

At least ten counts were recorded for this clonotype. The V and J genes are TRBV5-1 and TRBJ1-2, with D uncertain. Trimming shortened V by 4 bases and J by 8 bases, and 15 bases separated the two germline ends. Germline V gives CDR1 SGHRS, CDR2 YFSETQ. The CDR3 extends over 13 amino acids. This chain's CDR3 is CASSEPPAIGYTF. CDR3 sequence (DNA): TGCGCCAGCAGCGAACCTCCCGCCATAGGCTACACCTTC.

This clonotype was observed at least ten times. The rearrangement joins TRBV7-9 to TRBJ2-5; 7 positions agree with TRBD2. J gave up 4 bases and V 3 bases, and 2 bases lay outside the gene matches. CDR1 and CDR2 from the germline V gene are SEHNR and FQNEAQ (reference sequence). This CDR3 contains 13 residues. CDR3 sequence reads: CASSFPGGETQYF. Written as DNA, the CDR3 is TGTGCCAGCAGCTTCCCGGGGGGAGAGACCCAGTACTTC.

Regarding this clonotype: A read error may explain this, as a much larger clone is one base away. The chain carries TRBV5-1 and TRBJ2-5; 7 bases map to TRBD1. The CDR3 sequence is 14 residues long. The trim removed 3 bases at V and 1 base at J, leaving 3 bases unmatched. The V gene's germline CDR1 is SGHRS and CDR2 YFSETQ. The CDR3 is CASSSQGSQETQYF. The CDR3 DNA is TGCGCCAGCAGCTCACAGGGGTCCCAAGAGACCCAGTACTTC.

In this sample, this clonotype turned up many times. The chain joins TRBV4-2 to TRBJ2-3, with D possibly being TRBD2 (6 bases). V was clipped by 4 bases and J by 0 bases, with 14 bases between them. The germline V gene encodes CDR1 LGHNA and CDR2 YNFKEQ. The CDR3 is made up of 16 amino acids. As DNA, the CDR3 is TGTGCCAGCAGCCGGGAGGCTAGCGTAAGCACAGATACGCAGTATTTT. This gives the protein CASSREASVSTDTQYF.

This clonotype was picked up many times. The J gene is TRBJ2-1, the V gene TRBV4-2; D not certain. V lost 0 bases, J lost 7 bases, and 10 bases lay in between. This CDR3 has 14 amino acids. The germline V gene encodes CDR1 LGHNA and CDR2 YNFKEQ. CDR3 protein: CASSQDNSRNEQFF. DNA of the CDR3: TGTGCCAGCAGCCAAGATAATAGCCGTAATGAGCAGTTCTTC.

The rearrangement links TRBV7-3 to TRBJ2-1; 9 nucleotides agree with TRBD2. Germline V gene lookup returns CDR1 SGHTA and CDR2 FQGTGA. V was clipped by 5 bases and J by 6 bases; unmatched bases: 8. The CDR3 is 15 amino acids. The CDR3 sequence is CASSDAGGPFNEQFF. In DNA form, the CDR3 reads TGTGCCAGCAGCGACGCGGGGGGGCCTTTCAATGAGCAGTTCTTC.

This clonotype appeared a few times. The genes are TRBV7-2 and TRBJ1-4; 8 bases fit TRBD1. Germline trimming cut 4 bases from V and 10 bases from J; bases unmatched to any gene: 17. The CDR3 consists of 17 residues. Germline V gene lookup returns CDR1 SGHTA and CDR2 FQGNSA. The CDR3 is CASSWGYRTGSMRKLFF. The DNA for the CDR3 is TGTGCCAGCAGCTGGGGATACCGGACAGGGTCTATGCGAAAACTGTTTTTT.

This clonotype was picked up many times. CDR3 sequence reads: CASRRVQGGEKLFF. In nucleotides, the CDR3 is TGTGCCAGCAGGCGAGTACAGGGAGGAGAAAAACTGTTTTTT. The rearrangement uses TRBV2 and TRBJ1-4, with TRBD1 as a possible D gene (6 bases). Germline V lookup: CDR1 SNHLY, CDR2 FYNNEI. The CDR3 spans 14 residues. V was shortened by 6 bases and J by 8 bases, with 16 bases between the two germline ends. Variable domain in full (rest from reference TRBV2 and TRBJ1-4): EPEVTQTPSHQVTQMGQEVILRCVPISNHLYFYWYRQILGQKVEFLVSFYNNEISEKSEIFDDQFSVERPDGSNFTLKIRSTKLEDSAMYFCASRRVQGGEKLFFGSGTQLSVL.

The sample holds many counts of this clonotype. The chain combines TRBV12-3 or TRBV12-4 with TRBJ1-6; tentatively, D is TRBD1 (5 bases). The CDR3 totals 17 residues. Deletions cut 3 bases from V and 1 base from J, with 13 bases between. For the CDR3, the DNA is TGTGCCAGCAGTTTGCGATTCGACAGATCCTATAATTCACCCCTCCACTTT. Translation gives CASSLRFDRSYNSPLHF.

The chain is built from TRBV7-3 and TRBJ1-2; D is uncertain. This CDR3 region has 13 residues. V dropped 3 bases and J dropped 1 base, with 6 bases sitting between them. From germline, CDR1 is SGHTA and CDR2 FQGTGA. CDR3 nucleotides: TGTGCCAGCAGCTTGTACAATAACTATGGCTACACCTTC. Its protein product is CASSLYNNYGYTF.

This clonotype came up many times. The V and J genes are TRBV24-1 and TRBJ2-3; D is perhaps TRBD1 (6 bases). V shed 0 bases and J shed 1 base, with 7 bases lying between them. In germline, CDR1 is KGHDR, CDR2 SFDVKD. The CDR3 consists of 15 residues. This CDR3 reads CATSDLYRGTDTQYF. The DNA for the CDR3 is TGTGCCACCAGTGATTTGTACAGGGGCACAGATACGCAGTATTTT.

In its sample, this clonotype was seen many times. The chain uses TRBV3-1 and TRBJ2-1, with 12 bases fitting TRBD2. This CDR3 spans 14 amino acids. Germline CDR1 reads LGHDT; CDR2 reads YNNKEL (reference sequence). V was clipped by 1 base and J by 10 bases; unmatched bases: 2. CDR3 loop: CASSQGLAGVEQFF. DNA for the CDR3: TGTGCCAGCAGCCAAGGACTAGCGGGGGTCGAGCAGTTCTTC.

The V call is TRBV3-1, the J call TRBJ1-5; D gene unclear. Per germline, CDR1 LGHDT and CDR2 YNNKEL (reference sequence). Trimming took 5 bases from V and 6 from J, leaving 8 bases between them. This CDR3 is 12 amino acids long. The CDR3 spells CASSAGSQPQHF. The CDR3 nucleotides read TGTGCCAGCAGCGCGGGGAGTCAGCCCCAGCATTTT.

This clonotype was observed many times. V usage is TRBV5-1 and J usage is TRBJ2-7; the match to TRBD1 covers 10 bases. V was clipped by 5 bases and J by 2 bases; unmatched bases: 4. The CDR3 has 14 amino acids. CDR1 is SGHRS and CDR2 is YFSETQ in the germline V gene. The DNA of the CDR3 is TGCGCCAGCAGGAGACAGGGGGCAACCTACGAGCAGTACTTC. Amino acid sequence: CASRRQGATYEQYF.

This clonotype has a count of ten or more. The rearrangement uses TRBV5-1 and TRBJ2-5; D unresolved. This CDR3 comprises 15 residues. Trimming removed 0 bases at V and 0 bases at J, with 9 bases between. Germline lookup yields CDR1 SGHRS and CDR2 YFSETQ. The CDR3 sequence is CASSLDFGYQETQYF. The CDR3 DNA follows: TGCGCCAGCAGCTTGGATTTCGGTTACCAAGAGACCCAGTACTTC.

The sample holds many counts of this clonotype. CDR3 sequence reads: CSARDFQGSTDTQYF. DNA of the CDR3: TGCAGTGCTAGAGATTTCCAGGGTAGCACAGATACGCAGTATTTT. The chain uses TRBV20-1 and TRBJ2-3, with D tentatively TRBD1 (5 bases). Germline V CDR1 and CDR2: DFQATT, SNEGSKA (reference sequence). This CDR3 spans 15 amino acids. V was shortened by 0 bases and J by 0 bases, with 10 bases between the two germline ends.

The V and J genes are TRBV25-1 and TRBJ2-5; 9 bases map to TRBD2. The CDR3 is 17 amino acids. V trimming: 6 bases; J trimming: 5 bases; junction bases outside the gene matches: 16. Germline CDR1 reads MGHDK; CDR2 reads SYGVNS. CDR3 sequence reads: CASRPLPGLAGGETQYF. The CDR3, as DNA: TGTGCCAGCAGACCTCTCCCGGGACTAGCAGGTGGTGAGACCCAGTACTTC.

A word on this clonotype: A junction end diverges from the germline sequence, so it may reflect a read error. The chain joins TRBV28 to TRBJ1-1, with TRBD1 as a possible D gene (5 bases). Germline V gene lookup returns CDR1 MDHEN and CDR2 SYDVKM. The CDR3 consists of 14 residues. CDR3 coding DNA: TGTGCCAGGAGTTTAGGCGGGGACTGCGAGGAAGCTTTCTTT. Translation gives CARSLGGDCEEAFF.

This clonotype has ten or more counts. The genes are TRBV6-6 and TRBJ1-2, with 7 bases identical to TRBD1. J gave up 7 bases and V 6 bases, and 11 bases lay outside the gene matches. The CDR3 runs 14 residues. Germline-derived CDR1 and CDR2 are MNHNY and SVGAGI (reference sequence). As DNA, the CDR3 is TGTGCCAGCAGCGATACAGGGGTATCGGGTGGCTACACCTTC. Its translation is CASSDTGVSGGYTF.